The rows below give T cell receptor beta chains drawn from one sample of a study of graft-versus-host responses after intestinal transplantation. Profiling relied on immunoSEQ multiplex PCR, and the TCRdb table lists in-frame clones only, not all of them. Of around 37,000 clones in the sample, about 85% were seen once. Material: ileum tissue, obtained around seven months after intestinal transplant. These receptors were taken from a human patient who received an intestinal transplant, so some T cells may come from the graft donor. Both conserved end residues are part of each CDR3. A D gene is named only where the DNA matches it firmly. Size values are once, few and many counts, or a class for expanded clones, and some rows have none.

v_call	cdr3_length	j_call	clone_size	d_call	cdr3_aa	cdr3_nt
TRBV28	15	TRBJ2-3	-	-	CASSLGGGNTDTQYF	TGTGCCAGCAGTTTAGGAGGGGGGAACACAGATACGCAGTATTTT
TRBV7-9	14	TRBJ2-3	-	-	CASSSSFLPLTQYF	TGTGCCAGCAGCTCTAGTTTCTTACCCCTTACGCAGTATTTT
TRBV7-8	17	TRBJ2-1	-	-	CASSLAAAPGSYNEQFF	TGTGCCAGCAGCTTAGCAGCAGCACCTGGCTCCTACAATGAGCAGTTCTTC
TRBV10-2	16	TRBJ1-3	-	TRBD1	CASSEHGTASGNTIYF	TGCGCCAGCAGTGAGCACGGGACAGCCTCTGGAAACACCATATATTTT
TRBV9	14	TRBJ2-6	-	-	CASSVSSGANVLTF	TGTGCCAGCAGCGTAAGCTCGGGGGCCAACGTCCTGACTTTC
TRBV2	15	TRBJ2-3	-	-	CASSERISSTDTQYF	TGTGCCAGCAGTGAGAGGATTTCTAGCACAGATACGCAGTATTTT
TRBV7-3	13	TRBJ2-1	-	-	CASSLGTYNEQFF	TGTGCCAGCAGCTTAGGAACCTACAATGAGCAGTTCTTC
TRBV27	13	TRBJ2-1	-	-	CASMEGDRRDKFF	TGTGCCAGCATGGAGGGGGACCGGAGGGATAAGTTCTTC
TRBV5-1	14	TRBJ2-1	once	-	CASSSQSSYNEQFF	TGCGCCAGCAGCTCACAGAGTTCCTACAATGAGCAGTTCTTC
TRBV18	15	TRBJ1-1	-	TRBD1	CASSPLGGPNTEAFF	TGTGCCAGCTCACCTCTAGGGGGCCCGAACACTGAAGCTTTCTTT
TRBV15	14	TRBJ1-2	-	-	CATSRGGTNYGYTF	TGTGCCACCAGCAGAGGTGGGACCAACTATGGCTACACCTTC
TRBV7-3	15	TRBJ1-4	-	TRBD1	CASSLIRGVVEKLFF	TGTGCCAGCAGCCTTATCAGGGGGGTAGTGGAAAAACTGTTTTTT
TRBV29-1	13	TRBJ1-1	few	-	CSVEDRDHKGAFF	TGCAGCGTTGAAGATCGGGACCATAAGGGAGCTTTCTTT
TRBV6-6	12	TRBJ2-7	-	-	CASSETNYEQYF	TGTGCCAGCAGTGAGACGAACTACGAGCAGTACTTC
TRBV11-2	12	TRBJ1-3	-	-	CASSLVGTVIYF	TGTGCCAGCAGCTTAGTAGGGACCGTTATATATTTT
TRBV6-5	14	TRBJ2-5	-	-	CASSYMGSGETQYF	TGTGCCAGCAGTTACATGGGTTCAGGAGAGACCCAGTACTTC
TRBV20-1	10	TRBJ2-7	-	-	CSATGDEQYF	TGCAGTGCTACAGGGGACGAGCAGTACTTC
TRBV19	15	TRBJ1-5	-	-	CASSIQENSNQPQHF	TGTGCCAGTAGTATCCAAGAAAATAGCAATCAGCCCCAGCATTTT
TRBV11-2	15	TRBJ2-7	-	-	CASSPGTGRTYEQYF	TGTGCCAGCAGCCCTGGCACAGGGAGGACCTACGAGCAGTACTTC
TRBV6-5	16	TRBJ2-3	-	-	CASSYAPWASTDTQYF	TGTGCCAGCAGTTACGCTCCTTGGGCTAGCACAGATACGCAGTATTTT
TRBV4-1	15	TRBJ2-3	-	-	CASSQGYKGADTQYF	TGCGCCAGCAGCCAGGGGTATAAAGGGGCAGATACGCAGTATTTT
TRBV9	14	TRBJ2-7	-	-	CASSVGGPGYEQYF	TGTGCCAGCAGCGTAGGCGGACCAGGCTACGAGCAGTACTTC
TRBV5-1	15	TRBJ1-1	-	TRBD1	CASSGTGGSETEAFF	TGCGCCAGCAGCGGGACAGGGGGGAGTGAGACTGAAGCTTTCTTT
TRBV7-9	16	TRBJ2-3	-	TRBD2	CASSPILAGVTDTQYF	TGTGCCAGCAGCCCAATACTAGCGGGGGTCACAGATACGCAGTATTTT
TRBV5-1	16	TRBJ2-1	-	TRBD1	CASSPAPGQGPNEQFF	TGCGCCAGCAGCCCCGCCCCGGGACAGGGACCCAATGAGCAGTTCTTC
TRBV28	19	TRBJ2-6	-	-	CASRWRGGPGSRGANVLTF	TGTGCCAGCAGATGGCGAGGGGGTCCCGGGTCTCGGGGGGCCAACGTCCTGACTTTC
TRBV28	14	TRBJ2-4	-	TRBD1	CASTPGGTKNIQYF	TGTGCCAGCACACCAGGGGGAACCAAAAACATTCAGTACTTC
TRBV9	15	TRBJ2-1	-	TRBD2	CASSSGLVSYNEQFF	TGTGCCAGCAGCTCCGGACTAGTCTCCTACAATGAGCAGTTCTTC
TRBV27	14	TRBJ2-7	-	TRBD2	CASSWGLDPYEQYF	TGTGCCAGCAGTTGGGGACTAGACCCCTACGAGCAGTACTTC
TRBV5-1	15	TRBJ1-5	-	-	CASSLQQGVGQPQHF	TGCGCCAGCAGCTTGCAGCAAGGGGTGGGGCAGCCCCAGCATTTT
TRBV5-1	15	TRBJ2-2	-	TRBD2	CASSSGLAGSGELFF	TGCGCCAGCAGCTCGGGACTAGCGGGATCCGGGGAGCTGTTTTTT
TRBV2	15	TRBJ2-3	-	-	CASSEVGTSTDTQYF	TGTGCCAGCAGTGAAGTCGGGACTAGCACAGATACGCAGTATTTT
TRBV18	13	TRBJ2-5	-	-	CASSLPSSETQYF	TGTGCCAGCTCACTCCCAAGCTCGGAGACCCAGTACTTC
TRBV7-8	13	TRBJ2-3	-	TRBD2	CASRREGGDTQYF	TGTGCCAGCAGGCGGGAGGGCGGAGATACGCAGTATTTT
TRBV5-1	14	TRBJ2-7	-	-	CASSLVPGSYEQYF	TGCGCCAGCAGCTTGGTCCCAGGTTCCTACGAGCAGTACTTC
TRBV6-1	14	TRBJ2-7	-	-	CASSEGGGGHEQYF	TGTGCCAGCAGTGAAGGGGGAGGGGGCCACGAGCAGTACTTC
TRBV27	13	TRBJ1-1	-	-	CASSWRGGGEAFF	TGTGCCAGCAGCTGGAGAGGGGGAGGTGAAGCTTTCTTT
TRBV5-6	15	TRBJ2-5	-	TRBD2	CASSLVGGFQETQYF	TGTGCCAGCAGCTTGGTCGGGGGGTTTCAAGAGACCCAGTACTTC
TRBV6-5	15	TRBJ1-1	-	-	CASSYLYRPNTEAFF	TGTGCCAGCAGTTACTTATACAGGCCTAACACTGAAGCTTTCTTT